Below are 8 T cell receptor beta chains sequenced from a single sample in a study of long-term antiretroviral therapy in people with HIV. Version v3.0 of the immunoSEQ assay was performed at survey level. TCRdb's copy holds only in-frame clones and misses some; the assay was immunoSEQ multiplex PCR. The sample includes 30,000 or so clones, around 82% of them seen just once. The material was unsorted PBMCs, obtained 3 years after starting antiretroviral therapy. These TCRs come from a man aged 40-49 years with HIV.

The chain has TRBV19 and TRBJ1-1; possibly TRBD1 for D (6 bases). The CDR3 sequence is 15 residues long. Germline CDR1 is LNHDA and CDR2 is SQIVND (reference sequence). Trimming shortened V by 6 bases and J by 2 bases, and 16 bases separated the two germline ends. CDR3 nucleotides: TGTGCCAGTAGCGGGTGGGGGGCTGGAAACACTGAAGCTTTCTTT. Its translation is CASSGWGAGNTEAFF.

The chain combines TRBV10-2 with TRBJ1-5; unclear D gene. V lost 2 bases, J lost 1 base, and 6 bases lay in between. The CDR3 is 14 residues long. The germline gives CDR1 WSHSY, CDR2 SAAADI. The CDR3 is CASSERRSNQPQHF. DNA of the CDR3: TGCGCCAGCAGTGAGCGCAGAAGCAATCAGCCCCAGCATTTT.

This clone was recorded a few times. The genes are TRBV19 and TRBJ1-5; TRBD1 matches at 9 bases. The CDR3 sequence is 18 residues long. Germline trimming cut 5 bases from V and 1 base from J; bases unmatched to any gene: 12. The germline gives CDR1 LNHDA, CDR2 SQIVND (reference sequence). The CDR3 bases are TGTGCCAGTAGTTGGGGACAGGGAAGAAAGGGCAGCAATCAGCCCCAGCATTTT. Its protein product is CASSWGQGRKGSNQPQHF.

This chain uses TRBV27 with TRBJ2-2, with D possibly matching TRBD1 (6 bases). CDR1 is MNHEY, CDR2 SMNVEV, per germline (reference sequence). The V end lost 3 bases, the J end lost 1 base, and 9 bases lay between the germline ends. The CDR3 runs 15 residues. The CDR3, as DNA: TGTGCCAGCAGTTTCGAGACAGGGAACACCGGGGAGCTGTTTTTT. Translated: CASSFETGNTGELFF.

The J gene is TRBJ1-1, the V gene TRBV5-5; D is unresolved. The CDR3 spans 12 residues. V was pared by 7 bases and J by 0 bases, with 7 bases between. CDR1 is SGHKS and CDR2 is YYEKEE in the germline V gene (reference sequence). CDR3 bases: TGTGCCAGCCATAGTATGAACACTGAAGCTTTCTTT. This sequence encodes CASHSMNTEAFF.

The gene calls are TRBV7-3 and TRBJ2-2; D may correspond to TRBD1 or TRBD2 (6 bases each). Germline V gives CDR1 SGHTA, CDR2 FQGTGA. V gave up 5 bases and J gave up 8 bases, with 18 bases separating them. The CDR3 extends over 15 amino acids. CDR3 region: CASSPGDTRRGELFF. CDR3 nucleotide sequence: TGTGCCAGCAGCCCGGGGGACACCCGAAGAGGGGAGCTGTTTTTT. Based on the CDR3 plus reference TRBV7-3 and TRBJ2-2, the full variable domain is GAGVSQTPSNKVTEKGKYVELRCDPISGHTALYWYRQSLGQGPEFLIYFQGTGAADDSGLPNDRFFAVRPEGSVSTLKIQRTERGDSAVYLCASSPGDTRRGELFFGEGSRLTVL.

The chain links TRBV9 to TRBJ2-5; maybe TRBD2 (6 bases). The ends were cut back, 3 bases at V and 1 base at J, with 16 bases in the middle. Germline CDR1 reads SGDLS; CDR2 reads YYNGEE. The CDR3 runs to 16 residues. CDR3 nucleotides: TGTGCCAGCAGCGGAGAAGGGTACGGGGGCCAAGAGACCCAGTACTTC. Translating gives CASSGEGYGGQETQYF.

This chain links TRBV12-2 with TRBJ1-2; the table assigns TRBD1, which was not confirmed against the DNA. TRBV12-2 is tagged as a pseudogene. The CDR3 length is 13 residues. The CDR3 nucleotides read TGTGCAAGGGTCAAGGGGTTCGGCTATGGCTACACCTTC. This gives the protein CARVKGFGYGYTF.